The T cell receptor (beta chain) under discussion was sequenced for a study of T cell clones after liver transplantation. This table comes from immunoSEQ multiplex PCR, and its TCRdb copy is limited to in-frame clones, with some not included. The table lists around 110,000 clones, 90% of them singletons. Germline values: CDR1 MNHEY, CDR2 SVGAGI. The V and J ends lost 1 base and 6 bases respectively, with 9 bases between them. The CDR3 contains 13 residues. This clone appeared a single time. This TCR was recovered from a human patient who received a liver transplant. The graft donor may have given rise to some T cells. The chain employs TRBV6-5 and TRBJ1-2; D perhaps matches TRBD1 (5 bases). Sample: CD4+ T cells from blood, taken 12 months after liver transplant. In DNA form, the CDR3 reads TGTGCCAGCAGTTACTGGGGGAAGGATGGCTACACCTTC. Amino acids: CASSYWGKDGYTF.